This TCR beta chain appears in the sequencing data of a study of OX40 agonist ivuxolimab in advanced cancers. Turning to the overall study: Ivuxolimab, which targeted the costimulatory receptor OX40 (CD134), was an agonistic, fully human IgG2 monoclonal antibody. Of the approximately 53 patients in dose escalation, 19 had hepatocellular carcinoma, roughly 15 had melanoma, 9 had renal cell carcinoma and 9 had head and neck cancer. Intravenous ivuxolimab was administered to patients every 2 weeks at six dose levels: 0.01, 0.1, 0.3, 1.5, 3 and 10 mg/kg. Peripheral TCRbeta sequencing aimed to test whether ivuxolimab altered TCR sequence diversity and caused clonal T-cell expansion. The paper reports the monotherapy dose-escalation portion (N of about 52 patients) of the phase I ivuxolimab trial. Patients were allowed to have had prior anti-PD-1, anti-PD-L1 or anti-CTLA-4 therapy, and 30% to 40% of the dose-escalation patients had previously received checkpoint inhibitors. The dose-escalation cohort was 82.7% male with a mean age of approximately 60 years, ranging from roughly 23 to 90. Partial responses occurred in three dose-escalation patients: two with cutaneous melanoma and one with hepatocellular carcinoma. General study outcomes and caveats: Low levels of normalized T-cell clonal expansion were also shown by some nonresponding patients. After ivuxolimab, CD8+ T cells had more expanded clones than CD4+ T cells on average. In partial responders in the 0.1-3.0 mg/kg groups, normalized peripheral clonal expansion was found to be among the lowest, especially among CD8+ T cells. At doses of 0.1 to 3.0 mg/kg, clonal expansion of both CD4+ and CD8+ blood T cells was observed from baseline to week 6. The antigen specificity of the clonally expanded peripheral T cells was not determined.

This clone was observed a single time. The target of this receptor is not known. Per-base quality was not reported, and no clone a single base away is much larger than it. Patients with autoimmune disease history or receiving systemic immunosuppression were excluded from the trial. Peripheral blood for TCR sequencing was drawn from every dose cohort at baseline, at cycle 4 day 1 and at cycle 7 day 1. Samples were obtained from an open-label, multicenter, first-in-human phase I dose-escalation trial of ivuxolimab. Adults with locally advanced or metastatic head and neck squamous cell, hepatocellular, melanoma or renal cell carcinoma were enrolled in the trial. Before TCR sequencing, CD4+ and CD8+ T cells were separately sorted from peripheral blood. The CDR3, from cysteine to phenylalanine, totals 15 residues. Just CDR3 DNA is preserved here, 45 bases in frame from base 1. The CDR1 and CDR2 encoded by the germline V gene are ENHRY and SYGVKD. The V end gives up 0 bases and the J end 5 bases, leaving 4 bases in the junction not matched to a gene.

For sequencing of the TCRbeta CDR3 region, genomic DNA was extracted from the sorted cells. TCRbeta CDR3 regions were sequenced using the immunoSEQ Assay. This immuneACCESS table, as held by TCRdb, lists in-frame sequences with V and J called but not all clones. Of the missing ones, under half trace to an unresolved V gene in checked studies; the others have no known cause. This sample holds roughly 50,000 clones; roughly 90% were observed only once. The ten largest clones capture roughly 10% of the sample. The specimen was CD4+ or CD8+ T cells sorted from blood, collected in a trial of the OX40 agonist ivuxolimab. This sequence originates from an adult with an advanced solid tumor such as melanoma, head and neck, liver or kidney cancer. The sequence is built from TRBV10-3 and TRBJ2-4, with 7 bases aligning to TRBD2. The CDR3 is CAISESSRGENIQYF. The base sequence is TGTGCCATCAGTGAGTCTAGTCGGGGGGAAAACATTCAGTACTTC.